These 16 T cell receptor beta chains originate from one sample sequenced in a study of cytomegalovirus exposure and HLA in healthy donors (dated by TCRdb to 2015 to 2018). Receptor amplification or capture employed the immunoSEQ multiplex PCR assay. For the multiplex PCR, a mixture combining 60 forward primers for TCR Vbeta segments and 13 reverse primers for TCR Jbeta segments was used. The source is immuneACCESS, and TCRdb retained only in-frame sequences with V and J called. Part of the clones is not carried over; for the studies checked, unresolved V genes explain less than half of this, and the remainder is unexplained. This sample's table carries tens of thousands of clones. In total, the top ten clones hold around 4.2% of the sample. Sequenced material: PBMCs. The origin of the receptors is a woman aged 40 to 55 in good health and CMV-seropositive.

V and J are TRBV18 and TRBJ2-4, with TRBD2 matching 8 bases. Germline V gene data show CDR1 as KGHSH and CDR2 as LQKENI. The ends lost 3 bases at V and 6 bases at J; junction bases unmatched: 10. This CDR3 comprises 16 residues. CDR3 bases: TGTGCCAGCTCACCTCTAGCTACGGGGGGGGTAAACATTCAGTACTTC. Translated, it gives CASSPLATGGVNIQYF.

The rearrangement uses TRBV2 and TRBJ2-7; 9 bases map to TRBD1. CDR1 and CDR2 from the germline V gene are SNHLY and FYNNEI. The CDR3 contains 18 residues. With V trimmed by 4 bases and J by 2 bases, 15 bases remained unmatched. The CDR3 nucleotides read TGTGCCAGCAGTGGTGAACGCGACAACAGGGGGCCCGCCTACGAGCAGTACTTC. It yields the protein CASSGERDNRGPAYEQYF.

The genes are TRBV4-1 and TRBJ1-2, with 8 bases aligning to TRBD1. Trimming removed 5 bases from V and 8 bases from J; junction bases left unmatched: 10. Germline CDR1 is MGHRA and CDR2 is YSYEKL. The CDR3 has 14 amino acids. CDR3 sequence reads: CASSNDRGRSGYTF. In DNA form, the CDR3 reads TGCGCCAGCAGCAACGACAGGGGTCGATCGGGCTACACCTTC.

This chain connects TRBV4-1 to TRBJ2-5, with D perhaps matching TRBD1 (6 bases). The length of the CDR3 is 17 residues. Germline assignment: CDR1 MGHRA and CDR2 YSYEKL. The germline V and J ends were trimmed by 0 bases and 4 bases, with 18 bases remaining between them. In nucleotides, the CDR3 is TGCGCCAGCAGCCAAGATCTTGACGTCAGGGGTTTAGAGACCCAGTACTTC. Encoded protein: CASSQDLDVRGLETQYF.

This sequence joins TRBV10-3 and TRBJ1-2; 8 bases line up with TRBD1. Trimming removed 5 bases from V and 6 bases from J; junction bases left unmatched: 8. Germline V gene lookup returns CDR1 ENHRY and CDR2 SYGVKD. The CDR3 is 14 amino acids. The CDR3 DNA is TGTGCCATCAGTCCACAGGGGGGGAGGGATGGCTACACCTTC. Its translation: CAISPQGGRDGYTF.

This chain uses TRBV25-1 with TRBJ1-4; D uncertain. V lost 6 bases, J lost 5 bases, and 13 bases lay in between. CDR1 and CDR2 (germline): MGHDK, SYGVNS. This CDR3 is built from 14 residues. In DNA, the CDR3 is TGTGCCAGCAGAATTTCTGGGCAAAATGAAAAACTGTTTTTT. It is translated as CASRISGQNEKLFF.

The CDR3 DNA follows: TGTGCCAGCAGCTTATCAGTAACAGATACGCAGTATTTT. Translating gives CASSLSVTDTQYF. J is TRBJ2-3 and V is TRBV7-9; D not certain. V was cut by 2 bases and J by 3 bases, with 6 bases left in between. This CDR3 region has 13 residues. Germline V CDR1 and CDR2: SEHNR, FQNEAQ (reference sequence).

This clone shows up as medium-sized by frequency. The J gene is TRBJ1-1, the V gene TRBV7-9, with 8 nucleotides matching TRBD1. J was trimmed by 4 bases and V by 4 bases; bases with no gene match: 5. Germline CDR1 reads SEHNR; CDR2 reads FQNEAQ (reference sequence). The CDR3 is 14 residues long. CDR3 sequence reads: CASSSRGRPTEAFF. The CDR3 DNA sequence: TGTGCCAGCAGCTCCAGGGGGCGCCCCACTGAAGCTTTCTTT.

The V and J genes are TRBV6-1 and TRBJ1-5; TRBD1 is a possible D gene (6 bases). The CDR3 totals 16 residues. Looked up from germline, CDR1 is MNHNS and CDR2 is SASEGT. V lost 2 bases, J lost 2 bases, and 13 bases lay in between. CDR3 protein: CASSESQGKGNQPQHF. The CDR3 coding sequence is TGTGCCAGCAGTGAATCCCAGGGGAAGGGCAATCAGCCCCAGCATTTT.

Worth noting for this clone: The germline gene is not matched at one end of the junction; a read error may be the cause. This chain joins TRBV30 and TRBJ2-5, with TRBD2 as a possible D gene (5 bases). Germline CDR1 GTSNPN, CDR2 SVGIG (reference sequence). The CDR3 has 15 amino acids. DNA of the CDR3: TGTGCCGGGAGTGTACTAAATCCTGAGGCGTGGGCCCAGTACTTC. It specifies CAGSVLNPEAWAQYF.

The chain employs TRBV13 and TRBJ2-5; 7 positions match TRBD2. The CDR3 consists of 15 residues. The trim removed 2 bases at V and 2 bases at J, leaving 5 bases unmatched. Germline V CDR1 and CDR2: PRHDT, FYEKMQ (reference sequence). The CDR3 region is CASSLRAGTQETQYF. CDR3 DNA sequence: TGTGCCAGCAGCTTAAGAGCGGGGACTCAAGAGACCCAGTACTTC.

The J gene is TRBJ1-1, the V gene TRBV29-1; no reliable D call. The CDR3 consists of 13 residues. The germline V gene has CDR1 SQVTM and CDR2 ANQGSEA. Trimming cost V 1 base and J 6 bases, with 12 bases left between them. CDR3 DNA: TGCAGCGTTGAAGGCTCAGGCTTGCCTGAAGCTTTCTTT. Translation gives CSVEGSGLPEAFF.

This rearrangement joins TRBV10-1 to TRBJ1-1; 9 positions match TRBD1. V trimming: 11 bases; J trimming: 1 base; junction bases outside the gene matches: 17. This CDR3 is built from 17 residues. Germline assignment: CDR1 WNHNN and CDR2 SYGVQD (reference sequence). CDR3 in amino acids: CASSRNRDRAPNTEAFF. In DNA form, the CDR3 reads TGCGCCTCCAGTCGGAACCGGGACAGGGCTCCGAACACTGAAGCTTTCTTT.

This sequence joins TRBV7-2 and TRBJ2-7, with 10 bases that match TRBD2. The germline CDR1 and CDR2 sequences are SGHTA and FQGNSA. This CDR3 region has 18 residues. The V segment lost 5 bases and the J segment 2 bases; nucleotides outside the gene matches: 15. This chain's CDR3 is CASSPWVASGSSTYEQYF. Here the CDR3 DNA reads TGTGCCAGCAGCCCCTGGGTAGCTAGCGGGAGTTCAACCTACGAGCAGTACTTC. Drawing the rest from reference TRBV7-2 and TRBJ2-7, the complete variable domain is GAGVSQSPSNKVTEKGKDVELRCDPISGHTALYWYRQSLGQGLEFLIYFQGNSAPDKSGLPSDRFSAERTGGSVSTLTIQRTQQEDSAVYLCASSPWVASGSSTYEQYFGPGTRLTVT.

The chain combines TRBV27 with TRBJ2-7, with TRBD1 as a possible D gene (5 bases). The V end lost 4 bases, the J end lost 0 bases, and 7 bases lay between the germline ends. This CDR3 contains 13 residues. The V gene's germline CDR1 is MNHEY and CDR2 SMNVEV (reference sequence). Written as DNA, the CDR3 is TGTGCCAGCAGTTCAGGGATCTCCTACGAGCAGTACTTC. This translates into CASSSGISYEQYF.

The V call is TRBV7-9, the J call TRBJ1-5; 7 bases are shared with TRBD1. CDR1 and CDR2 (germline): SEHNR, FQNEAQ (reference sequence). Trimming took 5 bases from V and 6 from J; bases not matched to a gene: 13. The CDR3 sequence is 16 residues long. The CDR3 DNA follows: TGTGCCAGCAGCCCGATCGGAGGGGGCGAGGGTCAGCCCCAGCATTTT. Protein sequence: CASSPIGGGEGQPQHF.